Listed here are 28 T cell receptor beta chains from one sample, sequenced in a study of blood T cells in healthy people across ages. Next came a second PCR, run for about 6 to 11 cycles, which used a sample-barcoded 5' primer along with a J-beta primer mix. MiXCR was run by TCRdb on the 5' RACE reads, yielding one entry per CDR3 protein. The table lists about 580,000 distinct CDR3 sequences, under 55% of them singletons. Sequenced input: blood. Source of these receptors: an elderly man in good health.

This chain links TRBV7-2 with TRBJ2-4, with D unclear. Germline V gene lookup returns CDR1 SGHTA and CDR2 FQGNSA. This CDR3 spans 14 amino acids. V shed 3 bases and J shed 2 bases, with 8 bases lying between them. CDR3 loop: CASSLSSTKNIQYF. The CDR3 DNA is TGTGCCAGCAGCTTGTCGAGTACCAAAAACATTCAGTACTTC. Drawing the rest from reference TRBV7-2 and TRBJ2-4, the complete variable domain is GAGVSQSPSNKVTEKGKDVELRCDPISGHTALYWYRQSLGQGLEFLIYFQGNSAPDKSGLPSDRFSAERTGGSVSTLTIQRTQQEDSAVYLCASSLSSTKNIQYFGAGTRLSVL.

The chain combines TRBV20-1 with TRBJ2-7, with D perhaps assigned TRBD1 or TRBD2 (5 bases each). Germline assignment: CDR1 DFQATT and CDR2 SNEGSKA (reference sequence). This CDR3 region has 15 residues. Between the trimmed V and J ends, which lost 5 bases and 3 bases, there was a span of 20 bases. The CDR3 sequence is CSAAPVGPEYYEQYF. CDR3 in DNA: TGCAGTGCTGCACCTGTGGGACCGGAATACTACGAGCAGTACTTC.

This sequence joins TRBV7-6 and TRBJ2-5; D remains unclear. The V end was cut by 1 base, the J end by 1 base, with 13 bases between. CDR3 size: 16 residues. CDR1 is SGHVS and CDR2 is FNYEAQ in the germline V gene. CDR3 in DNA: TGTGCCAGCAGCTTAGGGGCGACCTCGGGCCAAGAGACCCAGTACTTC. Translating gives CASSLGATSGQETQYF.

The rearrangement links TRBV6-5 to TRBJ2-5; D possibly corresponds to TRBD1 (7 bases). CDR1 is MNHEY, CDR2 SVGAGI, per germline. The CDR3 sequence is 14 residues long. The ends were cut back, 3 bases at V and 11 bases at J, with 19 bases in the middle. The CDR3 bases are TGTGCCAGCAGTTATGCGAGGGGGCGGGACAAGCAGTACTTC. Amino acid sequence: CASSYARGRDKQYF.

The rearrangement links TRBV6-2 or TRBV6-3 to TRBJ2-5, with 7 bases identical to TRBD2. The germline V gene has CDR1 MNHEY and CDR2 SVGEGT. CDR3 length: 15 amino acids. V trimming: 10 bases; J trimming: 1 base; junction bases outside the gene matches: 12. The CDR3 nucleotides read TGTGCCACCACCTTGTCGGGGGGAACCCAAGAGACCCAGTACTTC. Translation: CATTLSGGTQETQYF.

This chain uses TRBV6-5 with TRBJ1-2, with TRBD1 identical over 9 bases. This CDR3 region has 15 residues. CDR1 is MNHEY, CDR2 SVGAGI, per germline. J lost 4 bases, V lost 4 bases, and 7 bases had no gene match. This CDR3 is CASSSQQGAGYGYTF. The CDR3 region has the DNA TGTGCCAGCAGTTCTCAACAGGGGGCTGGCTATGGCTACACCTTC.

This clonotype was picked up many times. The chain is built from TRBV6-5 and TRBJ2-7, with TRBD2 identical over 11 bases. The CDR3 spans 15 residues. The germline CDR1 and CDR2 sequences are MNHEY and SVGAGI. V lost 2 bases to trimming and J lost 0 bases; unmatched junction nucleotides: 0. DNA of the CDR3: TGTGCCAGCAGTTACGGGACTAGCGGCTCCTACGAGCAGTACTTC. Its translation: CASSYGTSGSYEQYF.

The chain joins TRBV4-3 to TRBJ2-5, with 8 bases lining up with TRBD2. Germline lookup yields CDR1 LGHNA and CDR2 YSLEER. The ends lost 4 bases at V and 2 bases at J; junction bases unmatched: 9. This CDR3 has 16 amino acids. As DNA, the CDR3 is TGCGCCAGCAGCCGATCAGCGGGGGAGATACAAGAGACCCAGTACTTC. Translation gives CASSRSAGEIQETQYF.

The chain recombines TRBV5-1 with TRBJ1-1; 7 bases align to TRBD1. The germline V gene has CDR1 SGHRS and CDR2 YFSETQ. Trimming at V came to 5 bases and at J to 2 bases, leaving 6 bases not matched to a gene. The CDR3 contains 14 residues. CDR3 DNA sequence: TGCGCCAGCAGAGATCAGGGGGGAAACACTGAAGCTTTCTTT. Amino acids: CASRDQGGNTEAFF.

This clonotype showed up just a few times. The rearrangement joins TRBV7-2 to TRBJ1-5; no reliable D call. Trimming cost V 1 base and J 6 bases, with 10 bases left between them. In germline, CDR1 is SGHTA, CDR2 FQGNSA. This CDR3 has 14 amino acids. DNA for the CDR3: TGTGCCAGCAGCTTAGAACGGGGAGGTCAGCCCCAGCATTTT. This encodes CASSLERGGQPQHF. The variable domain in full, completed from reference TRBV7-2 and TRBJ1-5, reads GAGVSQSPSNKVTEKGKDVELRCDPISGHTALYWYRQSLGQGLEFLIYFQGNSAPDKSGLPSDRFSAERTGGSVSTLTIQRTQQEDSAVYLCASSLERGGQPQHFGDGTRLSIL.

This clonotype was counted between two and nine times. The gene calls are TRBV5-1 and TRBJ2-7, with unresolved D. The CDR3 length is 14 residues. Per the germline V gene, CDR1 is SGHRS and CDR2 is YFSETQ. Trimming cost V 4 bases and J 0 bases, with 11 bases left between them. CDR3 loop: CASSLTVGSYEQYF. DNA of the CDR3: TGCGCCAGCAGCCTGACTGTGGGCTCCTACGAGCAGTACTTC.

Comments on this clonotype: Since a much larger clone is just one base distant, this may be a read error. The chain carries TRBV6-5 and TRBJ2-1, with D hard to call. The tail of the sequence fits TRBJ2-7 better, so the J call may be wrong. The CDR3 is made up of 12 amino acids. Germline V gene data show CDR1 as MNHEY and CDR2 as SVGAGI. CDR3 DNA: TGTGCCAGCAGTTCTCGGTACAATGAGCAGTACTTC. Protein: CASSSRYNEQYF.

V gene TRBV7-6 combines with J gene TRBJ1-5; D remains unclear. Germline lookup yields CDR1 SGHVS and CDR2 FNYEAQ. CDR3 length: 13 residues. V shed 5 bases and J shed 4 bases, with 9 bases lying between them. As DNA, the CDR3 is TGTGCCAGCAGCGTGGGAGCAAATCAGCCCCAGCATTTT. Translation gives CASSVGANQPQHF.

The chain couples TRBV6-1 to TRBJ2-5; D gene unclear. The CDR3 is 12 residues long. The V end was cut by 6 bases, the J end by 5 bases, with 10 bases between. Per germline, CDR1 MNHNS and CDR2 SASEGT. CDR3 amino acids: CASRGRHETQYF. DNA of the CDR3: TGTGCCAGCAGAGGCCGACACGAGACCCAGTACTTC.

This rearrangement joins TRBV7-2 to TRBJ2-1, with 11 bases that match TRBD2. The germline V gene has CDR1 SGHTA and CDR2 FQGNSA. The junction had 9 bases not matched to a gene; V was cut back by 5 bases and J by 15 bases. This CDR3 spans 13 amino acids. CDR3 amino acids: CASSPSGSGRGFF. The CDR3 DNA follows: TGTGCCAGCAGCCCAAGTGGTAGCGGGAGGGGGTTCTTC.

This clonotype occurred a few times. The chain uses TRBV5-1 and TRBJ2-7; TRBD1 matches at 7 bases. With 4 bases clipped from V and 0 bases from J, the junction kept 7 bases outside the gene matches. Germline-derived CDR1 and CDR2 are SGHRS and YFSETQ. This CDR3 has 15 residues. The CDR3 sequence is CASSPRQGNSYEQYF. CDR3 DNA sequence: TGCGCCAGCAGCCCGCGACAGGGTAACTCCTACGAGCAGTACTTC.

The J gene is TRBJ2-7, the V gene TRBV29-1; 8 bases fit TRBD2. Germline CDR1 reads SQVTM; CDR2 reads ANQGSEA. Trimming cost V 3 bases and J 6 bases; bases outside gene matches: 7. This CDR3 is built from 13 residues. CDR3 in amino acids: CSVDLAGGSEQYF. In nucleotides, the CDR3 is TGCAGCGTTGATCTAGCGGGCGGGAGCGAGCAGTACTTC.

The chain carries TRBV12-3 or TRBV12-4 and TRBJ1-6; D unclear. Deletions cut 3 bases from V and 8 bases from J, with 23 bases between. The CDR3 totals 18 residues. In nucleotides, the CDR3 is TGTGCCAGCAGTTTCGTGGTTGGGCCGATTACTGTAGATTCACCCCTCCACTTT. Its protein product is CASSFVVGPITVDSPLHF.

V gene TRBV11-2 combines with J gene TRBJ2-3; D is unclear. With 5 bases removed from V and 2 bases from J, the gap between germline ends came to 11 bases. The CDR3 is 14 amino acids. Germline assignment: CDR1 SGHAT and CDR2 FQNNGV. The CDR3 DNA is TGTGCCAGCAGCCCTATGCCTCTCACAGATACGCAGTATTTT. Translation: CASSPMPLTDTQYF.

The rearrangement uses TRBV20-1 and TRBJ1-4; 7 bases are a match to TRBD1. The length of the CDR3 is 13 residues. V shed 3 bases and J 6 bases; nucleotides not matched to a gene: 4. Germline V gene sequence: CDR1 DFQATT, CDR2 SNEGSKA (reference sequence). CDR3 in amino acids: CSARAGGDEKLFF. CDR3 sequence (DNA): TGCAGTGCTAGGGCAGGGGGTGATGAAAAACTGTTTTTT.

The J gene is TRBJ1-2, the V gene TRBV7-8, with D possibly TRBD1 on 5 matching bases. Per the germline V gene, CDR1 is SGHVS and CDR2 is FQNEAQ. The CDR3 loop spans 12 amino acids. Trimming took 2 bases from V and 8 from J, leaving 9 bases between them. The CDR3: CASSLRAGGYTF. The CDR3 DNA reads TGTGCCAGCAGCTTACGGGCAGGGGGCTACACCTTC.

This clonotype appeared many times. J is TRBJ2-1 and V is TRBV7-9, with unresolved D. The CDR3 totals 16 residues. Germline V gene sequence: CDR1 SEHNR, CDR2 FQNEAQ (reference sequence). V lost 1 base and J 2 bases, leaving 12 bases between the germline ends. In DNA, the CDR3 is TGTGCCAGCAGCTTAGGATTTCCGTTACCCTACAATGAGCAGTTCTTC. It yields the protein CASSLGFPLPYNEQFF.

The chain recombines TRBV18 with TRBJ2-1; D is ambiguous. The V end was cut by 0 bases, the J end by 4 bases, with 7 bases between. The V gene's germline CDR1 is KGHSH and CDR2 LQKENI. This CDR3 is built from 14 residues. The CDR3 sequence is CASSPPSRYNEQFF. The CDR3 coding sequence is TGTGCCAGCTCACCACCGTCGAGGTACAATGAGCAGTTCTTC.

This clonotype was seen a few times. The chain uses TRBV7-2 and TRBJ1-2; TRBD1 is a possible D gene (6 bases). The CDR3 loop spans 14 amino acids. The V gene's germline CDR1 is SGHTA and CDR2 FQGNSA. V gave up 3 bases and J gave up 4 bases, with 12 bases separating them. The CDR3 loop is CASSFGQPSYGYTF. The CDR3 region has the DNA TGTGCCAGCAGCTTCGGACAGCCATCCTATGGCTACACCTTC.

The CDR3 bases are TGTGCCAGCAACCTCGGGGGGTTGGAGACCCAGTACTTC. Amino acid sequence: CASNLGGLETQYF. The chain has TRBV7-2 and TRBJ2-5, with TRBD2 matching 7 bases. Trimming took 7 bases from V and 5 from J; bases not matched to a gene: 7. Germline assignment: CDR1 SGHTA and CDR2 FQGNSA. The CDR3 length is 13 residues.

This chain joins TRBV11-2 and TRBJ2-4; D is possibly TRBD2 (6 bases). The J call is in doubt because the DNA end fits TRBJ2-7 better. The CDR3 is 15 amino acids. Germline CDR1 reads SGHAT; CDR2 reads FQNNGV. The CDR3 DNA follows: TGTGCCAGCAGCCCAGCGGAGGGTAGTGTGGGCGAGCAGTACTTC. Translating gives CASSPAEGSVGEQYF.

The chain combines TRBV4-3 with TRBJ2-3; TRBD2 matches 8 bases. CDR3 length: 17 residues. J gave up 5 bases and V 1 base, and 11 bases lay outside the gene matches. CDR1 is LGHNA and CDR2 is YSLEER in the germline V gene. CDR3 in DNA: TGCGCCAGCAGCCAAGGACACGACGGGAGGGCAAGAGATACGCAGTATTTT. It specifies CASSQGHDGRARDTQYF.

This clonotype showed up just a few times. V gene TRBV6-5 combines with J gene TRBJ2-2, with D perhaps assigned TRBD1 or TRBD2 (5 bases each). V lost 2 bases and J 4 bases, leaving 11 bases between the germline ends. The CDR3 is 15 residues long. Looked up from germline, CDR1 is MNHEY and CDR2 is SVGAGI. The CDR3 spells CASSYRGPGTGELFF. The CDR3 region has the DNA TGTGCCAGCAGTTACCGGGGCCCGGGCACCGGGGAGCTGTTTTTT.